A selection of T cell receptor beta chains follows, all from one sample in a study of blood T cell repertoires in COVID-19. TCRdb's table, derived via immunoSEQ multiplex PCR, lists solely in-frame clones and lacks some. The sample shows about 240,000 clones, around 88% of them seen only once. Sequencing was done on a sample of PBMCs or T cells enriched from blood (not recorded which). The receptors derive from a woman aged 40 to 49 with acute COVID-19. Both conserved end residues are part of each CDR3. A D gene is named only where the DNA matches it firmly. Not every row has a clone size; where given, it reads once, few, many or a size class.

-,TRBJ1-2,TRBD1,TRBV7-8,TGTGCCAGCAGCCAACAGGGGAACCCTAACTATGGCTACACCTTC,CASSQQGNPNYGYTF
-,TRBJ2-7,TRBD1,TRBV29-1,TGCAGCGCCTCGACAGGGGGCGGAAACGAGCAGTACTTC,CSASTGGGNEQYF
once,TRBJ1-2,-,TRBV27,TGTGCCAGCAGTGCTACCGGGAGTAATGGCTACACCTTC,CASSATGSNGYTF
-,TRBJ2-5,-,TRBV30,TGTGCCTGGAGTGATATTCAAGAGACCCAGTACTTC,CAWSDIQETQYF
-,TRBJ2-1,-,TRBV30,TGTGCCTGGAGACTTAGACTAGTTTCCAATGAGCAGTTCTTC,CAWRLRLVSNEQFF
-,TRBJ2-1,-,TRBV25-1,TGTGCCAGCAGTCGACTAGTAGGGAATGAGCAGTTCTTC,CASSRLVGNEQFF
-,TRBJ1-1,TRBD1,TRBV11-2,TGTGCCAGCAGCCGGACAGGAGGAACTGAAGCTTTCTTT,CASSRTGGTEAFF
-,TRBJ1-6,-,TRBV25-1,TGTGCCAGCAGTGAGGGGCAGATGAATAATTCACCCCTCCACTTT,CASSEGQMNNSPLHF
-,TRBJ2-5,TRBD1,TRBV7-9,TGTGCCAGCAGGACAGGGGGCGTAACGGAGACCCAGTACTTC,CASRTGGVTETQYF
-,TRBJ2-1,TRBD2,TRBV10-2,TGCGCCAGCGGAGGCGGGAGGCGTTACAATGAGCAGTTCTTC,CASGGGRRYNEQFF
-,TRBJ1-4,TRBD1,TRBV11-2,TGTGCCAGCAGCCGGGGACAGAGTAATGAAAAACTGTTTTTT,CASSRGQSNEKLFF
few,TRBJ2-1,-,TRBV7-7,TGTGCTAGCAGCCTCAGATCCGAATCGTACAATGAGCAGTTCTTC,CASSLRSESYNEQFF
-,TRBJ2-3,-,TRBV6-1,TGTGCCAGCAGTGAGAGCAGGGGATCATTCACAGATACGCAGTATTTT,CASSESRGSFTDTQYF
-,TRBJ2-1,TRBD2,TRBV10-3,TGTGCCACCCAACCTAGCGGACTTACCTACAATGAGCAGTTCTTC,CATQPSGLTYNEQFF
-,TRBJ1-2,-,TRBV24-1,TGTGCCACCAGTGAACAGGGTTGGGGCTATGGCTACACCTTC,CATSEQGWGYGYTF
-,TRBJ2-3,TRBD2,TRBV4-2,TGTGCCAGCAGCCAAGATCCCTCCGGGAGGGCCCCAGATACGCAGTATTTT,CASSQDPSGRAPDTQYF
-,TRBJ2-1,TRBD2,TRBV28,TGTGCCAGCAGTCTTTGGACTAGCTCGGGGATGGGTGAGCAGTTCTTC,CASSLWTSSGMGEQFF
-,TRBJ1-6,TRBD1,TRBV2,TGTGCCAGCAAGGACAGGGGAGGTTACGGTTCACCCCTCCACTTT,CASKDRGGYGSPLHF
once,TRBJ2-2,-,TRBV27,TGTGCCAGCAGTGAACTGAGAAAATCCGGGGAGCTGTTTTTT,CASSELRKSGELFF
-,TRBJ2-1,TRBD2,TRBV5-1,TGCGCCAGCAGTCGGGGGACTAGCGGGAGGGCTGATGAGCAGTTCTTC,CASSRGTSGRADEQFF
-,TRBJ1-2,-,TRBV12-3/TRBV12-4,TGTGCCAGCCATAAAGGGGGTAACTATGGCTACACCTTC,CASHKGGNYGYTF
-,TRBJ2-4,TRBD2,TRBV13,TGTGCCAGCAGCTTATCAATAGCGGGATTGGGCAAAAACATTCAGTACTTC,CASSLSIAGLGKNIQYF
-,TRBJ2-1,-,TRBV24-1,TGTGCCACCAGTGCTCCGACTAGGTTAGGTGAGCAGTTCTTC,CATSAPTRLGEQFF
-,TRBJ2-1,TRBD2,TRBV12-3/TRBV12-4,TGTGCCAGCAGGCCTAGCGGCATTGGGGAGCAGTTCTTC,CASRPSGIGEQFF
once,TRBJ2-7,TRBD1,TRBV6-5,TGTGCCAGCAGTTACGCAGGGGACAGGGCCTACGAGCAGTACTTC,CASSYAGDRAYEQYF
-,TRBJ1-6,TRBD1,TRBV27,TGTGCCAGCAGTTTAGCTACAGGGGGCCATAATTCACCCCTCCACTTT,CASSLATGGHNSPLHF
-,TRBJ1-4,-,TRBV7-2,TGTGCCAGCAGCTTAGCCCGGGGGGCTAATGAAAAACTGTTTTTT,CASSLARGANEKLFF
-,TRBJ1-6,TRBD1,TRBV13,TGTGCCAGCAGCTTAGTGATTGGAGGGGGCGCTTCACCCCTCCACTTT,CASSLVIGGGASPLHF
-,TRBJ2-1,TRBD1,TRBV2,TGTGCCAGCACGGCCGGGACAGGGAAGGGTGAGCAGTTCTTC,CASTAGTGKGEQFF
-,TRBJ2-5,TRBD2,TRBV6-6,TGTGCCAGCAGTCACCATTTAGCGATAATCGAGGGGAGGGCGATAGAGACCCAGTACTTC,CASSHHLAIIEGRAIETQYF
once,TRBJ2-2,-,TRBV27,TGTGCCAGCAGTTTCTCAGGGGTCGGCACCGGGGAGCTGTTTTTT,CASSFSGVGTGELFF
-,TRBJ1-6,TRBD1,TRBV7-2,TGTGCCAGCAGCCGGGGGACAGTTAATAATTCACCCCTCCACTTT,CASSRGTVNNSPLHF
-,TRBJ2-3,-,TRBV11-3,TGTGCCAGCAGTTTCAGACAGGCCCCAGATACGCAGTATTTT,CASSFRQAPDTQYF
once,TRBJ1-3,-,TRBV11-2,TGTGCCAGCAGCTTCGTGTCGGGTCCCCCTGGAAACACCATATATTTT,CASSFVSGPPGNTIYF
-,TRBJ2-7,-,TRBV6-2/TRBV6-3,TGTGCCAGCAGTTACGAACTGATCTACGAGCAGTACTTC,CASSYELIYEQYF
-,TRBJ2-2,-,TRBV7-3,TGTGCCAGCAGCCCTAAACCAGCGGGCAGTATAACTGCGAACACCGGGGAGCTGTTTTTT,CASSPKPAGSITANTGELFF
-,TRBJ2-7,-,TRBV10-1,TGCGCCGGGGGGGCCAGGAGTTCTTACGAGCAGTACTTC,CAGGARSSYEQYF
-,TRBJ2-2,-,TRBV7-7,TGTGCTAGCAGCGAGACGGCAGGAACGATTTACACCGGGGAGCTGTTTTTT,CASSETAGTIYTGELFF
-,TRBJ2-3,-,TRBV10-2,TGCGCCAGCACCGAGGGGGGGTCAGGAGATACGCAGTATTTT,CASTEGGSGDTQYF
-,TRBJ2-7,-,TRBV5-6,TGTGCCAGCAGCTCGGAGGGCTACGAGCAGTACTTC,CASSSEGYEQYF
-,TRBJ2-7,TRBD1,TRBV6-4,TGTGCCAGCAGTGAGGGACAGGGTACTCCCTACGAGCAGTACTTC,CASSEGQGTPYEQYF
-,TRBJ1-2,-,TRBV29-1,TGCAGCGTTGAAGACTCAGGCTATGGCTACACCTTC,CSVEDSGYGYTF
few,TRBJ2-5,TRBD2,TRBV4-1,TGCGCCAGCAGCCCACCCGGGGCTAGCGGAGAGACCCAGTACTTC,CASSPPGASGETQYF